Listed below are T cell receptor beta chains from one sample, sequenced in a study of blood T cell repertoires in COVID-19. Assay: immunoSEQ multiplex PCR; the TCRdb copy retains only in-frame clones and omits some. This table holds around 190,000 clones, roughly 81% found once. Material for sequencing was peripheral blood. The receptor set was obtained from a woman aged 40 to 50 with COVID-19, enrolled during active disease. Both conserved end residues are part of each CDR3. D genes are given only for firm matches. Size tells how often a clone was seen (once, few, many) or the class of an expanded clone, and some rows leave it out.

clone size	D gene	V gene	J gene	CDR3 protein	CDR3 DNA
.	TRBD2	TRBV10-3	TRBJ2-1	CAIGERGSSYNEQFF	TGTGCCATTGGGGAGCGGGGGAGCTCCTACAATGAGCAGTTCTTC
few	.	TRBV24-1	TRBJ2-3	CATSDLTGYTDTQYF	TGTGCCACCAGTGATTTGACAGGTTACACAGATACGCAGTATTTT
.	TRBD1	TRBV2	TRBJ2-7	CASRDRAGFHEQYF	TGTGCCAGCAGAGACAGGGCAGGTTTTCACGAGCAGTACTTC
few	.	TRBV6-4	TRBJ2-7	CASSDFGGIFYEQYF	TGTGCCAGCAGTGATTTTGGCGGGATCTTCTACGAGCAGTACTTC
.	.	TRBV11-3	TRBJ1-1	CASSFGQGTEAFF	TGTGCCAGCAGCTTCGGACAAGGAACTGAAGCTTTCTTT
.	.	TRBV27	TRBJ2-5	CASGPLGLPQETQYF	TGTGCCAGCGGCCCCCTGGGGCTCCCCCAAGAGACCCAGTACTTC
.	TRBD2	TRBV18	TRBJ2-3	CASGTSSGNTQYF	TGTGCCAGCGGGACTAGCTCCGGTAATACGCAGTATTTT
.	TRBD2	TRBV10-3	TRBJ2-3	CAISSRTGGPEDTQYF	TGTGCCATCAGTTCAAGGACGGGAGGGCCCGAAGATACGCAGTATTTT
.	.	TRBV13	TRBJ2-3	CASSPYEGVKGWSTDTQYF	TGTGCCAGCAGCCCCTATGAAGGGGTAAAAGGATGGAGCACAGATACGCAGTATTTT
.	TRBD1	TRBV5-1	TRBJ2-5	CASSLARDRVFETQYF	TGCGCCAGCAGCTTGGCCCGGGACAGGGTATTTGAGACCCAGTACTTC
few	.	TRBV25-1	TRBJ2-2	CASRALAFTGELFF	TGTGCCAGCAGGGCCCTAGCGTTCACCGGGGAGCTGTTTTTT
few	TRBD1	TRBV2	TRBJ1-1	CASSESTGGGWAEAFF	TGTGCCAGCAGTGAGTCAACAGGGGGCGGTTGGGCTGAAGCTTTCTTT
few	TRBD1	TRBV14	TRBJ1-6	CASSQGDRGISPLHF	TGTGCCAGCAGCCAGGGTGACAGGGGTATCTCACCCCTCCACTTT
.	.	TRBV2	TRBJ1-4	CASESQGPEKLFF	TGTGCCAGCGAGTCCCAGGGCCCCGAAAAACTGTTTTTT
.	TRBD2	TRBV9	TRBJ2-1	CASSVAGASGGINEQFF	TGTGCCAGCAGCGTAGCGGGGGCCAGCGGGGGAATTAATGAGCAGTTCTTC
.	.	TRBV10-2	TRBJ1-5	CASSERVGQPQHF	TGCGCCAGCAGTGAGAGAGTTGGTCAGCCCCAGCATTTT
.	.	TRBV3-1/TRBV3-2	TRBJ1-1	CASSQGGLTEAFF	TGTGCCAGCAGCCAGGGGGGTCTGACTGAAGCTTTCTTT
few	.	TRBV2	TRBJ2-5	CASNGQLQETQYF	TGTGCCAGTAACGGACAGCTACAAGAGACCCAGTACTTC
.	.	TRBV29-1	TRBJ1-1	CSVTVLMNTEAFF	TGCAGCGTCACAGTCCTAATGAACACTGAAGCTTTCTTT
.	TRBD2	TRBV7-3	TRBJ2-1	CASSQTSGNEQFF	TGTGCCAGCAGTCAGACTAGCGGTAATGAGCAGTTCTTC
once	.	TRBV27	TRBJ2-5	CASSRRDQETQYF	TGTGCCAGCAGCCGACGGGACCAAGAGACCCAGTACTTC
.	.	TRBV28	TRBJ1-2	CASSTGSGISPYGYTF	TGTGCCAGCAGTACGGGATCTGGGATCAGTCCCTATGGCTACACCTTC
.	.	TRBV2	TRBJ2-4	CASSEGSPGGIQYF	TGTGCCAGCAGTGAAGGGTCCCCCGGGGGCATTCAGTACTTC
few	.	TRBV7-6	TRBJ1-4	CASSLALNDNEKLFF	TGTGCCAGCAGCTTAGCGCTAAATGATAATGAAAAACTGTTTTTT
.	TRBD1	TRBV7-3	TRBJ2-5	CASSKVGQGEETQYF	TGTGCCAGCAGCAAAGTGGGACAGGGAGAAGAGACCCAGTACTTC
.	.	TRBV12-5	TRBJ2-2	CASGLGQSNTGELFF	TGTGCTAGTGGTTTGGGACAATCGAACACCGGGGAGCTGTTTTTT
.	.	TRBV7-9	TRBJ2-7	CASKPGGTKDEQYF	TGTGCCAGCAAACCGGGCGGGACGAAGGACGAGCAGTACTTC
.	TRBD2	TRBV9	TRBJ2-1	CASSVQLAGRDNEQFF	TGTGCCAGCAGCGTCCAACTAGCGGGGAGGGACAATGAGCAGTTCTTC
.	.	TRBV19	TRBJ2-3	CASTAAASSIDTQYF	TGTGCCAGTACTGCCGCGGCTAGTTCCATAGATACGCAGTATTTT
.	.	TRBV6-5	TRBJ1-6	CASREDGGYNSPLHF	TGTGCCAGCAGAGAGGACGGAGGATATAATTCACCCCTCCACTTT
few	.	TRBV7-9	TRBJ1-1	CASSFGGDTEAFF	TGTGCCAGCAGCTTCGGGGGGGACACTGAAGCTTTCTTT
once	.	TRBV5-1	TRBJ2-3	CASRSSQMPTDTQYF	TGCGCCAGCAGAAGTAGCCAGATGCCTACAGATACGCAGTATTTT
.	.	TRBV19	TRBJ1-6	CASPTGISPPLHF	TGTGCCAGTCCAACAGGGATTAGTCCACCCCTCCACTTT
.	.	TRBV7-3	TRBJ2-2	CASSPPPGLLTNTGELFF	TGTGCCAGCAGCCCCCCACCCGGACTGTTAACGAACACCGGGGAGCTGTTTTTT
.	TRBD2	TRBV10-1	TRBJ2-1	CASSEVGLAGGPRNEQFF	TGCGCCAGCAGTGAGGTCGGACTAGCGGGGGGGCCCCGAAATGAGCAGTTCTTC
.	.	TRBV7-2	TRBJ2-2	CASSLNWNTGELFF	TGTGCCAGCAGCTTAAACTGGAACACCGGGGAGCTGTTTTTT
.	.	TRBV13	TRBJ1-6	CASSLKTPYSPLHF	TGTGCCAGCAGCTTAAAGACACCCTATTCACCCCTCCACTTT
.	.	TRBV11-2	TRBJ1-3	CASVAPGSGNTIYF	TGTGCCAGCGTGGCTCCAGGGTCTGGAAACACCATATATTTT
.	.	TRBV3-1/TRBV3-2	TRBJ1-2	CASSQGLLYGYTF	TGTGCCAGCAGCCAGGGACTCCTCTATGGCTACACCTTC
.	TRBD2	TRBV19	TRBJ2-1	CASSILGGGYNEQFF	TGTGCCAGTAGTATTTTGGGGGGGGGATACAATGAGCAGTTCTTC